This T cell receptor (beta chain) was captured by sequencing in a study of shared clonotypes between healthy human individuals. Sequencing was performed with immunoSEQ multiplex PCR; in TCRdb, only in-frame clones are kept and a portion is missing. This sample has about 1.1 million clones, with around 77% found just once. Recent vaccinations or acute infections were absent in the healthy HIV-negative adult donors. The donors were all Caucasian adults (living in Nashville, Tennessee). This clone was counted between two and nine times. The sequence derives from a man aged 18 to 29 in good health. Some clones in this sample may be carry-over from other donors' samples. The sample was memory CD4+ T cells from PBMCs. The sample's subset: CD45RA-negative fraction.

CDR3 in amino acids: CASSLLGQEGYTF. CDR3 bases: TGTGCCAGCAGCTTACTTGGACAAGAGGGCTACACCTTC. V usage is TRBV11-1 and J usage is TRBJ1-2; TRBD1 might be the D (5 bases). Trimming took off 2 bases at V and 8 bases at J, with 12 bases between the two ends. Germline CDR1 reads SGHAT; CDR2 reads FQDESV (reference sequence). The CDR3 extends over 13 amino acids.